A selection of T cell receptor beta chains follows, all from one sample in a study of cytomegalovirus exposure and HLA in healthy donors. TCRdb's table, derived via immunoSEQ multiplex PCR, lists solely in-frame clones and lacks some. The sample includes roughly 99,000 clones, 75% to 80% of them seen just once. The specimen was PBMCs. The receptors were sampled from a woman aged 40 to 49 in good health and CMV-seronegative. The CDR3 runs from the conserved cysteine through the conserved F or W. A D gene is named only where the DNA matches it firmly. Rows give clone size only sometimes, using once, few, many, or a class for an expanded clone.

V gene	CDR3 length	D gene	clone size	J gene	CDR3 protein	CDR3 DNA
TRBV4-3	19	.	.	TRBJ2-5	CASSQVFSSGDTKRETQYF	TGCGCCAGCAGCCAAGTTTTTTCTAGTGGGGACACGAAACGAGAGACCCAGTACTTC
TRBV9	20	TRBD1	.	TRBJ1-3	CASSVSLLSGTGGSGNTIYF	TGTGCCAGCAGCGTATCCCTCTTATCCGGGACAGGGGGCTCTGGAAACACCATATATTTT
TRBV10-3	14	.	.	TRBJ2-7	CATAGGRGSYEQYF	TGTGCCACTGCAGGCGGGCGGGGATCCTACGAGCAGTACTTC
TRBV30	17	TRBD1	.	TRBJ1-6	CAWRTPGQSSYNSPLHF	TGTGCCTGGAGGACACCGGGACAGAGCTCCTATAATTCACCCCTCCACTTT
TRBV11-1	15	TRBD2	.	TRBJ2-1	CASRATSGGGNEQFF	TGTGCCAGCAGGGCGACTAGCGGGGGAGGCAATGAGCAGTTCTTC
TRBV25-1	16	.	.	TRBJ2-1	CASSDVIRQGYNEQFF	TGTGCCAGCAGTGATGTAATAAGGCAGGGCTACAATGAGCAGTTCTTC
TRBV27	16	.	once	TRBJ2-1	CASSLSSVSSYNEQFF	TGTGCCAGCAGTTTAAGCAGCGTCAGCTCCTACAATGAGCAGTTCTTC
TRBV7-6	17	.	once	TRBJ2-7	CASSRGTRQTSSYEQYF	TGTGCCAGCAGTCGGGGAACTAGACAAACGAGCTCCTACGAGCAGTACTTC
TRBV5-4	16	.	.	TRBJ1-6	CASSLAVGMGLPTLHF	TGTGCCAGCAGCTTGGCCGTCGGGATGGGATTGCCCACCCTCCACTTT
TRBV11-1	13	.	.	TRBJ2-7	CASSLGYRYEQYF	TGTGCCAGCAGCCTCGGTTATCGCTACGAGCAGTACTTC
TRBV5-6	15	.	.	TRBJ2-2	CASSSASLNTGELFF	TGTGCCAGCAGCTCTGCTAGCCTGAACACCGGGGAGCTGTTTTTT
TRBV29-1	13	.	.	TRBJ2-1	CSVVAGSYNEQFF	TGCAGCGTTGTGGCGGGGTCCTACAATGAGCAGTTCTTC
TRBV6-5	12	TRBD1	.	TRBJ1-2	CASWTGNYGYTF	TGTGCCAGCTGGACAGGGAACTATGGCTACACCTTC
TRBV12-5	17	TRBD1	.	TRBJ1-2	CASGLALGTGNLYGYTF	TGTGCTAGTGGTTTGGCCTTGGGGACAGGGAATCTCTATGGCTACACCTTC
TRBV6-1	14	TRBD1	.	TRBJ1-2	CASSLRDRADGYTF	TGTGCCAGCAGTTTACGAGACAGGGCCGATGGCTACACCTTC
TRBV5-4	12	.	.	TRBJ2-3	CASSFIPDTQYF	TGTGCCAGCAGCTTTATTCCAGATACGCAGTATTTT
TRBV11-3	14	.	.	TRBJ2-7	CASSVGQSSYEQYF	TGTGCCAGCAGCGTCGGACAGTCCTCCTACGAGCAGTACTTC
TRBV2	16	TRBD1	.	TRBJ1-2	CASSRNDGQGNYGYTF	TGTGCCAGCAGTAGAAACGACGGACAGGGGAACTATGGCTACACCTTC
TRBV9	14	.	.	TRBJ1-3	CASSVAGSGNTIYF	TGTGCCAGCAGCGTAGCGGGTTCTGGAAACACCATATATTTT
TRBV7-2	14	TRBD1	few	TRBJ1-1	CASRDRGFDTEAFF	TGTGCCAGCCGGGACAGGGGGTTCGACACTGAAGCTTTCTTT
TRBV18	12	.	.	TRBJ2-5	CASSPSQETQYF	TGTGCCAGCTCACCCTCCCAAGAGACCCAGTACTTC
TRBV19	14	TRBD1	few	TRBJ2-7	CATTDRGHGYEQYF	TGTGCCACTACGGACAGGGGGCATGGGTACGAGCAGTACTTC
TRBV10-3	13	TRBD1	.	TRBJ1-2	CAISERQGHGYTF	TGTGCCATCAGTGAGCGACAGGGCCATGGCTACACCTTC
TRBV6-1	15	.	.	TRBJ2-3	CASTLGTGGTDTQYF	TGTGCCAGCACCCTCGGGACTGGGGGCACAGATACGCAGTATTTT
TRBV6-1	17	TRBD2	.	TRBJ2-1	CASRERSGGYLSNEQFF	TGTGCCAGCAGGGAAAGAAGCGGGGGGTACCTGAGCAATGAGCAGTTCTTC
TRBV19	14	.	.	TRBJ1-5	CASCLQQGYQPQNF	TGTGCCAGTTGCTTACAACAGGGCTATCAGCCCCAGAATTTT
TRBV14	12	.	.	TRBJ1-2	CASSHRGGGYTF	TGTGCCAGCAGCCACCGAGGGGGTGGCTACACCTTC
TRBV29-1	12	TRBD2	.	TRBJ2-1	CSVEAGGNEQFF	TGCAGCGTTGAAGCGGGGGGTAATGAGCAGTTCTTC
TRBV30	12	.	.	TRBJ1-6	CAWRERNSPLHF	TGTGCCTGGAGAGAGCGTAATTCACCCCTCCACTTT
TRBV2	15	TRBD1	few	TRBJ1-4	CASSNYRGQGEKLFF	TGTGCCAGCAGTAACTACAGGGGGCAAGGGGAAAAACTGTTTTTT
TRBV13	14	TRBD1	.	TRBJ1-1	CASSFGQGNTEAFF	TGTGCCAGCAGCTTCGGACAGGGAAACACTGAAGCTTTCTTT
TRBV9	14	.	.	TRBJ2-3	CASSRELEGDTQYF	TGTGCCAGCAGCCGGGAACTAGAGGGAGATACGCAGTATTTT
TRBV20-1	11	.	.	TRBJ2-7	CSATGNYEQYF	TGCAGTGCTACAGGGAACTACGAGCAGTACTTC
TRBV28	15	.	.	TRBJ1-6	CASSPPRGDNSPLHF	TGTGCCAGCAGTCCCCCGCGGGGGGATAATTCACCCCTCCACTTT
TRBV4-2	16	.	.	TRBJ2-1	CASSPELVWSYNEQFF	TGTGCCAGCAGCCCCGAACTAGTCTGGTCCTACAATGAGCAGTTCTTC
TRBV19	15	.	.	TRBJ2-7	CASNPGGSRSYEQYF	TGTGCCAGTAACCCAGGAGGCTCTCGTTCCTACGAGCAGTACTTC
TRBV7-8	17	.	.	TRBJ1-2	CASSFEGHSEGDYGYTF	TGTGCCAGCAGCTTCGAGGGACACTCAGAGGGTGACTATGGCTACACCTTC
TRBV4-2	15	.	.	TRBJ2-2	CASSQEGQNTGELFF	TGTGCCAGCAGCCAAGAGGGACAGAACACCGGGGAGCTGTTTTTT
TRBV11-3	15	.	.	TRBJ2-2	CASSPGAGATGELFF	TGTGCCAGCAGCCCCGGGGCAGGGGCCACCGGGGAGCTGTTTTTT
TRBV4-1	13	.	.	TRBJ2-1	CASSQSPLDEQFF	TGCGCCAGCAGCCAAAGCCCCCTGGATGAGCAGTTCTTC
TRBV9	16	.	.	TRBJ1-2	CASSVVSGQGNYGYTF	TGTGCCAGCAGCGTAGTCTCCGGTCAGGGGAACTATGGCTACACCTTC
TRBV4-3	16	TRBD1	few	TRBJ1-4	CASSPDSGTGLGKLFF	TGCGCCAGCAGCCCCGATTCAGGGACAGGGCTAGGAAAACTGTTTTTT
TRBV7-9	13	TRBD1	once	TRBJ1-2	CASSQSPTDRRYF	TGTGCCAGCAGCCAATCTCCAACGGACAGGAGGTACTTC
TRBV6-6	15	TRBD2	.	TRBJ2-1	CASSYSPASGNEQFF	TGTGCCAGCAGTTACTCGCCAGCTAGCGGCAATGAGCAGTTCTTC
TRBV11-2	15	.	.	TRBJ1-4	CASSLGGTANEKLFF	TGTGCCAGCAGCTTAGGCGGGACCGCTAATGAAAAACTGTTTTTT
TRBV5-1	14	TRBD2	.	TRBJ2-5	CASSPGLAGETQYF	TGCGCCAGCAGCCCAGGACTAGCGGGGGAGACCCAGTACTTC
TRBV30	14	.	.	TRBJ2-2	CAWRKQANTGELFF	TGTGCCTGGAGGAAGCAGGCGAACACCGGGGAGCTGTTTTTT
TRBV29-1	12	TRBD1	few	TRBJ1-1	CSVRQGDTEAFF	TGCAGCGTGCGACAGGGAGACACTGAAGCTTTCTTT
TRBV19	14	TRBD1	once	TRBJ1-2	CASSLPTGPHGYTF	TGTGCCAGTAGTCTCCCGACAGGGCCGCATGGCTACACCTTC
TRBV7-8	13	TRBD1	.	TRBJ1-1	CASSPTGDTEAFF	TGTGCCAGCAGCCCGACAGGGGACACTGAAGCTTTCTTT
TRBV10-3	12	.	.	TRBJ1-2	CAISAVAYGYTF	TGTGCCATCAGTGCAGTGGCCTATGGCTACACCTTC
TRBV10-3	13	TRBD2	once	TRBJ2-7	CAISAGGSYEQYF	TGTGCCATCAGCGCGGGGGGTTCCTACGAGCAGTACTTC
TRBV30	16	TRBD1	.	TRBJ2-4	CAWSVLDRRSKNIQYF	TGTGCCTGGAGTGTGCTGGACAGGCGATCCAAAAACATTCAGTACTTC
TRBV21-1	17	.	.	TRBJ1-1	CASSKAVGGAVNTEAFF	TGTGCCAGCAGCAAAGCGGTTGGGGGGGCAGTTAACACTGAAGCTTTCTTT
TRBV7-9	14	.	.	TRBJ1-5	CASSGGAIGLPQHF	TGTGCCAGCAGCGGAGGTGCTATCGGGCTGCCCCAGCATTTT